The 27 T cell receptor beta chains reported below all come from one sample, sequenced in a study of blood T cells in healthy people across ages. Using a J-beta primer mix together with a sample-barcoded 5' primer, a second PCR was run for roughly 7 to 11 cycles. Each CDR3 protein gets one entry after TCRdb re-called the 5' RACE reads with MiXCR. The sample consists of some 1.4 million distinct CDR3 sequences, 42% of them appearing once. The sample comprised blood. The source of these receptors is a woman under 30 in good health.

This clonotype was observed a few times. The genes are TRBV6-5 and TRBJ2-5; TRBD1 matches at 7 bases. The junction had 3 bases not matched to a gene; V was cut back by 2 bases and J by 3 bases. This CDR3 has 14 residues. Looked up from germline, CDR1 is MNHEY and CDR2 is SVGAGI. The DNA of the CDR3 is TGTGCCAGCAGTTACCTCGGACAGGAAGAGACCCAGTACTTC. Protein: CASSYLGQEETQYF.

This clonotype was counted at least ten times. This rearrangement joins TRBV7-3 to TRBJ2-7, with 7 bases aligning to TRBD2. Germline trimming cut 1 base from V and 3 bases from J; bases unmatched to any gene: 6. This CDR3 region has 15 residues. Germline V gene lookup returns CDR1 SGHTA and CDR2 FQGTGA. CDR3 sequence: CASSLNPGGGYEQYF. The CDR3 region has the DNA TGTGCCAGCAGCTTAAATCCGGGAGGAGGCTACGAGCAGTACTTC. Based on the CDR3 plus reference TRBV7-3 and TRBJ2-7, the full variable domain is GAGVSQTPSNKVTEKGKYVELRCDPISGHTALYWYRQSLGQGPEFLIYFQGTGAADDSGLPNDRFFAVRPEGSVSTLKIQRTERGDSAVYLCASSLNPGGGYEQYFGPGTRLTVT.

This clonotype was found a few times. The chain uses TRBV10-3 and TRBJ2-7; D tentatively fits TRBD1 or TRBD2 (5 bases each). CDR1 and CDR2 (germline): ENHRY, SYGVKD. V lost 10 bases and J lost 3, with 16 bases in between. The CDR3 loop spans 13 amino acids. CDR3 nucleotides: TGTGCCACCGCCCTCCCTGGGGGCTACGAGCAGTACTTC. Protein: CATALPGGYEQYF.

The chain recombines TRBV4-2 with TRBJ2-3, with D possibly matching TRBD2 (5 bases). The V gene's germline CDR1 is LGHNA and CDR2 YNFKEQ. The CDR3 totals 15 residues. V was trimmed by 1 base and J by 2 bases, leaving 10 bases between them. CDR3 in amino acids: CASSQVLGPTDTQYF. For the CDR3, the DNA is TGTGCCAGCAGCCAAGTACTAGGACCCACAGATACGCAGTATTTT.

As DNA, the CDR3 is TGCAGTGCAGTTACTAGCGGGGGCCCCTCCTACAATGAGCAGTACTTC. Amino acid sequence: CSAVTSGGPSYNEQYF. The gene calls are TRBV20-1 and TRBJ2-1, with TRBD2 identical over 11 bases. The J call may be mistaken, given a closer DNA end match to TRBJ2-7. CDR3 size: 16 residues. In germline, CDR1 is DFQATT, CDR2 SNEGSKA (reference sequence).

The chain uses TRBV11-2 and TRBJ1-6; D gene ambiguous. The germline CDR1 and CDR2 sequences are SGHAT and FQNNGV. V was pared by 5 bases and J by 5 bases, with 10 bases between. This CDR3 region has 14 residues. The CDR3 is CASSPTADNSPLHF. As DNA, the CDR3 is TGTGCCAGCAGCCCGACCGCGGATAATTCACCCCTCCACTTT.

The chain uses TRBV20-1 and TRBJ1-4; no definite D call. Trimming took off 3 bases at V and 2 bases at J, with 10 bases between the two ends. The CDR3 sequence is 14 residues long. The V gene's germline CDR1 is DFQATT and CDR2 SNEGSKA (reference sequence). The DNA for the CDR3 is TGCAGTGCTAGTTCGATGCATACTAATGAAAAACTGTTTTTT. It encodes CSASSMHTNEKLFF.

The CDR3 loop reads CATNSGHYGYTF. CDR3 DNA sequence: TGTGCCACCAACTCAGGGCACTATGGCTACACCTTC. V gene TRBV24-1 combines with J gene TRBJ1-2; tentatively, D is TRBD1 (5 bases). Trimming took off 8 bases at V and 3 bases at J, with 9 bases between the two ends. CDR3 size: 12 residues. Germline V gives CDR1 KGHDR, CDR2 SFDVKD.

V and J are TRBV6-1 and TRBJ1-2; 9 bases are a match to TRBD1. The CDR3 is 14 amino acids. The J segment lost 8 bases and the V segment lost 5 bases, leaving 9 bases of the junction unmatched. CDR1 and CDR2 from the germline V gene are MNHNS and SASEGT. CDR3 loop: CASSSKQGALGYTF. The DNA of the CDR3 is TGTGCCAGCAGTTCTAAACAGGGGGCGCTGGGCTACACCTTC.

The sample holds one count of this clonotype. The rearrangement links TRBV7-9 to TRBJ1-5, with a tentative D call TRBD1 (6 bases). The germline V gene has CDR1 SEHNR and CDR2 FQNEAQ (reference sequence). V lost 1 base and J lost 4, with 14 bases in between. This CDR3 region has 16 residues. This CDR3 is CASSLGGAGANQPQHF. The CDR3 DNA reads as TGTGCCAGCAGCTTAGGAGGGGCAGGGGCGAATCAGCCCCAGCATTTT.

This chain links TRBV7-2 with TRBJ2-2; the D is unclear. With 3 bases removed from V and 1 base from J, the gap between germline ends came to 15 bases. This CDR3 comprises 17 residues. The germline CDR1 and CDR2 sequences are SGHTA and FQGNSA. The CDR3 DNA follows: TGTGCCAGCAGCTTTCGCGGTAACACATTGAACACCGGGGAGCTGTTTTTT. This gives the protein CASSFRGNTLNTGELFF.

This clonotype turned up a few times. The rearrangement links TRBV24-1 to TRBJ2-1; D unresolved. This CDR3 spans 15 amino acids. V was cut by 12 bases and J by 2 bases, with 19 bases left in between. Germline loops: CDR1 KGHDR, CDR2 SFDVKD. CDR3 protein: CAPHLTGFAYNEQFF. The CDR3 coding sequence is TGTGCCCCTCACCTAACTGGTTTTGCCTACAATGAGCAGTTCTTC.

This chain connects TRBV27 to TRBJ2-3; D is uncertain. V was pared by 6 bases and J by 6 bases, with 19 bases between. The germline V gene has CDR1 MNHEY and CDR2 SMNVEV (reference sequence). The CDR3 consists of 15 residues. CDR3 region: CASSWATASIDTQYF. DNA of the CDR3: TGTGCCAGCAGCTGGGCCACAGCCTCCATTGATACGCAGTATTTT.

The table lists this clonotype with a count of one. The chain recombines TRBV19 with TRBJ2-1, with 9 bases matching TRBD2. V shed 3 bases, J shed 5 bases, and the junction held 2 bases outside the gene matches. Germline CDR1 reads LNHDA; CDR2 reads SQIVND (reference sequence). The CDR3 consists of 14 residues. In DNA, the CDR3 is TGTGCCAGTAGTATCCTAGCGGGACACAATGAGCAGTTCTTC. This codes for CASSILAGHNEQFF.

CDR3 loop: CASSYRVPYEQYF. Written as DNA, the CDR3 is TGTGCCAGCAGCTACAGGGTCCCCTACGAGCAGTACTTC. The chain has TRBV3-1 and TRBJ2-7, with a tentative D call TRBD1 (6 bases). CDR3 length: 13 amino acids. V was clipped by 5 bases and J by 2 bases, with 10 bases between them. Germline loops: CDR1 LGHDT, CDR2 YNNKEL (reference sequence).

This sequence joins TRBV27 and TRBJ2-5; 13 bases agree with TRBD2. After removal of 1 base from V and 3 bases from J, the junction contained 5 bases not matched to a gene. Germline V gene sequence: CDR1 MNHEY, CDR2 SMNVEV (reference sequence). This CDR3 comprises 17 residues. The CDR3 region has the DNA TGTGCCAGCAGTTTATGGGGACTAGCGGGGACAAAAGAGACCCAGTACTTC. As protein: CASSLWGLAGTKETQYF.

The genes are TRBV10-1 and TRBJ1-2, with D maybe TRBD1 (5 bases). The V end lost 6 bases, the J end lost 2 bases, and 13 bases lay between the germline ends. The CDR3 has 14 residues. Per germline, CDR1 WNHNN and CDR2 SYGVQD (reference sequence). DNA of the CDR3: TGCGCCAGCAGGGTCAGGGTTTTAAACTATGGCTACACCTTC. It encodes CASRVRVLNYGYTF.

The chain couples TRBV27 to TRBJ2-5; D uncertain. Trimming pared 2 bases from V and 7 bases from J, leaving 14 bases between. Germline CDR1 is MNHEY and CDR2 is SMNVEV (reference sequence). The CDR3 has 14 amino acids. The CDR3 sequence is CASSLIKRVGTQYF. CDR3 DNA: TGTGCCAGCAGTTTAATCAAGAGAGTCGGGACCCAGTACTTC.

This clonotype came up a few times. V is TRBV10-1 and J is TRBJ2-5, with D possibly TRBD1 on 6 matching bases. Trimming removed 4 bases from V and 5 bases from J, with 14 bases in between. This CDR3 comprises 14 residues. Germline lookup yields CDR1 WNHNN and CDR2 SYGVQD (reference sequence). The CDR3 DNA follows: TGCGCCAGCAGTGTTGGAACAGGGTTTGAGACCCAGTACTTC. Translation: CASSVGTGFETQYF.

V and J are TRBV20-1 and TRBJ2-5, with D possibly matching TRBD2 (6 bases). The germline V and J ends were trimmed by 0 bases and 5 bases, with 19 bases remaining between them. Germline V gene lookup returns CDR1 DFQATT and CDR2 SNEGSKA (reference sequence). This CDR3 has 16 amino acids. Here the CDR3 reads CSARDRIQGGTETQYF. CDR3 sequence (DNA): TGCAGTGCTAGAGACCGGATTCAGGGAGGAACGGAGACCCAGTACTTC.

Only a few counts were recorded for this clonotype. The V call is TRBV7-9, the J call TRBJ2-3, with D perhaps matching TRBD1 or TRBD2 (5 bases each). CDR1 is SEHNR, CDR2 FQNEAQ, per germline (reference sequence). V was shortened by 3 bases and J by 2 bases, with 12 bases between the two germline ends. There are 15 residues in the CDR3. The CDR3 protein is CASSFSLGDTDTQYF. The CDR3 region has the DNA TGTGCCAGCAGCTTCAGTCTGGGGGACACAGATACGCAGTATTTT.

With regard to this clonotype: Mismatch with germline at one junction end may stem from a read error. The chain employs TRBV6-6 and TRBJ1-1, with a weak D call TRBD1 (5 bases). This CDR3 has 13 residues. The germline gives CDR1 MNHNY, CDR2 SVGAGI (reference sequence). CDR3 coding DNA: TGTGCCGGCAGTTTCGGGACCGACACCGAAGCTTTCTTT. It translates to CAGSFGTDTEAFF.

The CDR3 nucleotides are TGTGCCAGCAGTTTATCGGCGGGGGCTGATGGAAGCTATGGCTACACCTTC. Translated: CASSLSAGADGSYGYTF. The chain has TRBV27 and TRBJ1-2; weak D call: TRBD1 (6 bases). Germline V gene data show CDR1 as MNHEY and CDR2 as SMNVEV (reference sequence). The CDR3 sequence is 17 residues long. The V end was cut by 0 bases, the J end by 4 bases, with 18 bases between.

This clonotype was seen once. This sequence joins TRBV3-1 and TRBJ2-1, with D perhaps matching TRBD2 (8 bases). Trimming took 3 bases from V and 7 from J, leaving 22 bases between them. CDR3 length equals 17 residues. Per the germline V gene, CDR1 is LGHDT and CDR2 is YNNKEL (reference sequence). CDR3 nucleotides: TGTGCCAGCAGCCAGGGACAGATTAGCGGGACCAGGAATGAGCAGTTCTTC. Encoded protein: CASSQGQISGTRNEQFF.

This chain joins TRBV6-1 and TRBJ1-1; D unresolved. The CDR3 is 13 residues long. Germline CDR1 and CDR2: MNHNS and SASEGT. V lost 7 bases and J lost 6, with 15 bases in between. CDR3 loop: CASNGLVGAEAFF. The CDR3 nucleotides are TGTGCCAGCAATGGGTTGGTAGGCGCTGAAGCTTTCTTT.

Note on this clonotype: The junction does not match germline at one end; this may be a read error. The rearrangement links TRBV20-1 to TRBJ2-4; TRBD2 matches 10 bases. The last part of the DNA fits TRBJ2-7 better; the J call may be wrong. The CDR3 has 18 residues. CDR1 is DFQATT, CDR2 SNEGSKA, per germline (reference sequence). The CDR3, as DNA: TGCGGTGCTAGAGAAGCGGGGGGGCAGGGTTTGCTTGCCTACGAGCAGTACTTC. Protein: CGAREAGGQGLLAYEQYF.

A few counts support this clonotype. The V and J genes are TRBV20-1 and TRBJ2-1, with 7 bases fitting TRBD2. The CDR3 is 13 residues long. CDR1 DFQATT and CDR2 SNEGSKA come from the germline V gene (reference sequence). CDR3 bases: TGCAGAGCATTGCGCGGGAGTTACAATGAGCAGTTCTTC. Protein product: CRALRGSYNEQFF.